This T cell receptor (beta chain) emerged from a study of blood T cell repertoires in COVID-19. Study summary: COVID-19 samples collected from the United States, Italy and Spain covered acute and convalescent phases. T cells, B-cell-depleted T cells, or PBMCs supplied cDNA or gDNA.

This CDR3 contains 16 residues. With 5 bases clipped from V and 1 base from J, the junction kept 6 bases outside the gene matches. Germline CDR1 SGDLS, CDR2 YYNGEE. As processed by the authors: Amplification from reference gene primers served as the basis for estimated nucleated cell counts. Some clones are missing from TCRdb's copy, which holds only in-frame ones; the method was immunoSEQ multiplex PCR. The D gene and trimming were derived from the DNA, and the V and J assignments and clone size from that table. In the table there are about 300,000 clones, around 92% of which are singletons. This sequence was found in a man aged 18 to 30 who had recovered from COVID-19. The sample consisted of peripheral blood. The rearrangement joins TRBV9 to TRBJ2-2, with TRBD1 identical over 9 bases. The CDR3 spells CASSDYRGLNTGELFF. CDR3 nucleotides: TGTGCCAGCAGTGATTACAGGGGGCTGAACACCGGGGAGCTGTTTTTT.